These 10 T cell receptor beta chains came from one sample sequenced in a study of cytomegalovirus exposure and HLA in healthy donors. PCR amplification relied on 60 Vbeta primers (plus 13 Jbeta primers). Clones were read by immunoSEQ multiplex PCR, and TCRdb kept only the in-frame ones, dropping some. This repertoire shows 100,000 to 150,000 clones, 75% to 85% found once; its top ten account for roughly 2.6%. Sequenced sample: PBMCs. Every receptor here comes from a man between 45 and 60 years old in good health and CMV-seronegative.

The count of this clone is one. In DNA, the CDR3 is TGTGCCAGCAGTTTAGCCAGGGCGAACACTGAAGCTTTCTTT. Protein sequence: CASSLARANTEAFF. The chain carries TRBV27 and TRBJ1-1; TRBD1 might be the D (5 bases). Germline V gene lookup returns CDR1 MNHEY and CDR2 SMNVEV (reference sequence). CDR3 size: 14 residues. V was cut by 2 bases and J by 1 base, with 8 bases left in between.

In its sample, this clone was seen once. This chain connects TRBV28 to TRBJ2-5, with a tentative D call TRBD2 (5 bases). V shed 6 bases and J shed 11 bases, with 16 bases lying between them. The CDR3 consists of 12 residues. Germline V gene lookup returns CDR1 MDHEN and CDR2 SYDVKM. CDR3 DNA sequence: TGTGCCAGCAGCGTCCTCTCAAGGGAGCAGTACTTC. This gives the protein CASSVLSREQYF.

The chain has TRBV4-3 and TRBJ1-5; D remains unclear. Looked up from germline, CDR1 is LGHNA and CDR2 is YSLEER. V was clipped by 1 base and J by 5 bases, with 9 bases between them. The CDR3 is 14 amino acids. The CDR3 loop is CASSQGPGYQPQHF. The CDR3 nucleotides are TGCGCCAGCAGCCAAGGACCGGGATATCAGCCCCAGCATTTT.

This clone was seen only once. The CDR3 DNA sequence: TGTGCCAGCACAGAGGGGAACACTGAAGCTTTCTTT. Protein product: CASTEGNTEAFF. The rearrangement uses TRBV6-1 and TRBJ1-1; D is uncertain. V was shortened by 7 bases and J by 1 base, with 7 bases between the two germline ends. The V gene's germline CDR1 is MNHNS and CDR2 SASEGT. The CDR3 extends over 12 amino acids.

In this sample, this clone turned up a few times. The CDR3 DNA is TGCGCCAGCAGGAACCAGGGTAACTATGGCTACACCTTC. Translating it yields CASRNQGNYGYTF. The chain employs TRBV5-1 and TRBJ1-2; possible D gene TRBD1, 5 bases. The V gene lost 5 bases and the J gene lost 1 base, with 9 bases spanning the gap. Germline V gene lookup returns CDR1 SGHRS and CDR2 YFSETQ. The CDR3 extends over 13 amino acids.

The chain has TRBV19 and TRBJ1-5, with TRBD1 matching 7 bases. V trimming: 1 base; J trimming: 4 bases; junction bases outside the gene matches: 4. Germline V lookup: CDR1 LNHDA, CDR2 SQIVND (reference sequence). CDR3 size: 15 residues. CDR3 sequence (DNA): TGTGCCAGTAGTATAGGACAGGGAGCGAATCAGCCCCAGCATTTT. Translation gives CASSIGQGANQPQHF.

This clone was seen only once. The chain recombines TRBV7-3 with TRBJ1-4; D gene uncertain. The CDR3 totals 15 residues. The ends were cut back, 4 bases at V and 3 bases at J, with 12 bases in the middle. Germline values: CDR1 SGHTA, CDR2 FQGTGA. The CDR3 nucleotides read TGTGCCAGCAGCTCCTTAGACGGGTCTAATGAAAAACTGTTTTTT. Protein product: CASSSLDGSNEKLFF. The entire variable domain, with the rest obtained from reference TRBV7-3 and TRBJ1-4, is as follows: GAGVSQTPSNKVTEKGKYVELRCDPISGHTALYWYRQSLGQGPEFLIYFQGTGAADDSGLPNDRFFAVRPEGSVSTLKIQRTERGDSAVYLCASSSLDGSNEKLFFGSGTQLSVL.

The V and J genes are TRBV30 and TRBJ1-5; D is perhaps TRBD1 (5 bases). Germline CDR1 and CDR2: GTSNPN and SVGIG (reference sequence). Trimming pared 2 bases from V and 6 bases from J, leaving 14 bases between. This CDR3 region has 14 residues. CDR3 loop: CAWSKDSRRQPQHF. The CDR3, as DNA: TGTGCCTGGAGTAAAGACAGTCGGCGTCAGCCCCAGCATTTT.

The chain recombines TRBV10-3 with TRBJ2-5, with D possibly being TRBD2 (6 bases). The J call is in doubt because the DNA end fits TRBJ2-7 better. From germline, CDR1 is ENHRY and CDR2 SYGVKD. The CDR3 has 14 amino acids. Here the CDR3 reads CAISGGELTYEQYF. CDR3 sequence (DNA): TGTGCCATCAGTGGGGGGGAACTAACCTACGAGCAGTACTTC.

This chain uses TRBV27 with TRBJ2-1, with 7 bases fitting TRBD1. Germline V gives CDR1 MNHEY, CDR2 SMNVEV (reference sequence). V shed 5 bases, J shed 5 bases, and the junction held 9 bases outside the gene matches. This CDR3 has 15 residues. The CDR3 DNA sequence: TGTGCCAGCAGTCTCACCGGGACAGTAAACAATGAGCAGTTCTTC. Protein: CASSLTGTVNNEQFF.